This TCR beta chain came from a study of cytomegalovirus exposure and HLA in healthy donors. With V trimmed by 5 bases and J by 1 base, 5 bases remained unmatched. The CDR3 has 14 residues. Germline lookup yields CDR1 SGHRS and CDR2 YFSETQ. A note on this clone: Its antigen is not identified.

Notes on the study in general: Cytomegalovirus status was reportedly diagnosed by the classifier with high specificity and sensitivity. Being productive about 90% or about 30% of the time was typical of most TCR beta V segments in an earlier analysis.

The PCR had 60 Vbeta and 13 Jbeta primers. How the authors handled the data: A later analysis counted approximately 88 million unique TCR beta chains, some 11 million shared. Clones were sequenced by immunoSEQ multiplex PCR, and TCRdb holds only the in-frame ones, with some missing. That table gives V, J and clone size, and the DNA gave D and trimming. The sample has approximately 210,000 clones, around 87% seen once; the top ten hold 1.5% to 2%. The sequencing sample was made of PBMCs. V is TRBV5-1 and J is TRBJ1-1, with 7 bases fitting TRBD1. The TCR comes from a woman aged 18-29 years in good health and CMV-seronegative. The CDR3 sequence: CASRSGTANTEAFF. The CDR3 region has the DNA TGCGCCAGCAGATCCGGGACAGCGAACACTGAAGCTTTCTTT.